Following are 32 T cell receptor beta chains from one sample sequenced in a study of T cell responses to AZD1222 COVID-19 vaccine. Clones were read by immunoSEQ multiplex PCR, and TCRdb kept only the in-frame ones, dropping some. The profile shows 80,000 to 95,000 clones, 70% to 90% of them singletons. Sequenced here: peripheral blood, sampled on day 0 of AZD1222 vaccination. The receptors come from an adult in good health.

The chain is built from TRBV7-9 and TRBJ1-3, with a weak D call TRBD1 (6 bases). CDR1 is SEHNR, CDR2 FQNEAQ, per germline (reference sequence). The germline V and J ends were trimmed by 2 bases and 0 bases, with 11 bases remaining between them. The CDR3 is 16 residues long. The CDR3 spells CASSLRGQYSGNTIYF. The CDR3 DNA is TGTGCCAGCAGCTTAAGAGGACAGTACTCTGGAAACACCATATATTTT. Complete variable domain (other parts from reference TRBV7-9 and TRBJ1-3): DTGVSQNPRHKITKRGQNVTFRCDPISEHNRLYWYRQTLGQGPEFLTYFQNEAQLEKSRLLSDRFSAERPKGSFSTLEIQRTEQGDSAMYLCASSLRGQYSGNTIYFGEGSWLTVV.

This chain uses TRBV4-1 with TRBJ1-5, with D perhaps TRBD1 (5 bases). Deletions cut 1 base from V and 1 base from J, with 14 bases between. The CDR3 has 17 amino acids. Germline values: CDR1 MGHRA, CDR2 YSYEKL. CDR3 sequence: CASSQGWGKRSNQPQHF. CDR3 sequence (DNA): TGCGCCAGCAGCCAAGGTTGGGGGAAGAGGAGCAATCAGCCCCAGCATTTT.

The V gene is TRBV6-6, the J gene TRBJ1-4, with 7 bases identical to TRBD1. CDR3 length equals 14 residues. V lost 10 bases to trimming and J lost 6 bases; unmatched junction nucleotides: 11. CDR1 MNHNY and CDR2 SVGAGI come from the germline V gene (reference sequence). The CDR3 spells CAIKGGGMDEKLFF. CDR3 coding DNA: TGTGCCATAAAAGGGGGCGGTATGGATGAAAAACTGTTTTTT.

This chain uses TRBV18 with TRBJ2-7, with 8 nucleotides matching TRBD1. Germline CDR1 is KGHSH and CDR2 is LQKENI. V dropped 3 bases and J dropped 0; count of bases not matched to a gene: 7. This CDR3 contains 16 residues. The CDR3 loop reads CASSPQGTGSSYEQYF. The CDR3 DNA reads as TGTGCCAGCTCACCCCAGGGGACAGGATCCTCCTACGAGCAGTACTTC.

The genes are TRBV13 and TRBJ1-2, with D maybe TRBD1 (6 bases). Germline CDR1 and CDR2: PRHDT and FYEKMQ (reference sequence). V was pared by 6 bases and J by 8 bases, with 16 bases between. This CDR3 has 13 residues. CDR3 sequence (DNA): TGTGCCAGCAGATCCCAAGGGGACAAAGGCTACACCTTC. This gives the protein CASRSQGDKGYTF. The full variable domain, with the rest looked up from reference TRBV13 and TRBJ1-2, is AAGVIQSPRHLIKEKRETATLKCYPIPRHDTVYWYQQGPGQDPQFLISFYEKMQSDKGSIPDRFSAQQFSDYHSELNMSSLELGDSALYFCASRSQGDKGYTFGSGTRLTVV.

The rearrangement joins TRBV6-1 to TRBJ2-2; D not resolved. The CDR3 is 16 amino acids. Germline V gene sequence: CDR1 MNHNS, CDR2 SASEGT. V lost 0 bases and J lost 5, with 13 bases in between. In DNA form, the CDR3 reads TGTGCCAGCAGTGAAGCGGCACCCCCCAGGACCGGGGAGCTGTTTTTT. It yields the protein CASSEAAPPRTGELFF.

This rearrangement joins TRBV24-1 to TRBJ1-3, with D unclear. Germline CDR1 and CDR2: KGHDR and SFDVKD. Trimming took 4 bases from V and 0 from J, leaving 6 bases between them. The CDR3 extends over 14 amino acids. CDR3 nucleotide sequence: TGTGCCACCAGTGACTATAGCTCTGGAAACACCATATATTTT. It is translated as CATSDYSSGNTIYF.

This clone was found once. The chain combines TRBV28 with TRBJ2-3; the D gene could be TRBD1 or TRBD2 (5 bases each). Germline V gene lookup returns CDR1 MDHEN and CDR2 SYDVKM. Trimming shortened V by 6 bases and J by 9 bases, and 13 bases separated the two germline ends. This CDR3 spans 12 amino acids. The CDR3 sequence: CASRRVGETQYF. The DNA for the CDR3 is TGTGCCAGCAGGCGAGTGGGGGAGACGCAGTATTTT.

V and J are TRBV24-1 and TRBJ1-4; 9 bases map to TRBD1. CDR1 is KGHDR, CDR2 SFDVKD, per germline. V shed 3 bases, J shed 10 bases, and the junction held 8 bases outside the gene matches. This CDR3 has 15 amino acids. The CDR3 DNA sequence: TGTGCCACCAGTGATCCTGGGACAGGGAGAGGAAAACTGTTTTTT. Translation: CATSDPGTGRGKLFF.

The chain combines TRBV18 with TRBJ1-4; 11 bases line up with TRBD1. The CDR3 has 16 residues. Germline V gene data show CDR1 as KGHSH and CDR2 as LQKENI. V dropped 5 bases and J dropped 2; count of bases not matched to a gene: 4. CDR3 residues: CASSTDRGRTNEKLFF. CDR3 DNA: TGTGCCAGCTCAACGGACAGGGGGCGGACTAATGAAAAACTGTTTTTT.

In its sample, this clone was seen a few times. The genes are TRBV4-2 and TRBJ1-4; D unresolved. Trimming removed 0 bases from V and 3 bases from J, with 11 bases in between. This CDR3 has 16 residues. Germline V gene data show CDR1 as LGHNA and CDR2 as YNFKEQ. CDR3 in DNA: TGTGCCAGCAGCCAAGAACCGGGGAAGGCTAATGAAAAACTGTTTTTT. This gives the protein CASSQEPGKANEKLFF.

For the CDR3, the DNA is TGTGCCACCAGTAGTGGACAGGGGAATTCCTACGAGCAGTACTTC. This sequence encodes CATSSGQGNSYEQYF. This chain links TRBV24-1 with TRBJ2-7, with 9 positions matching TRBD1. Trimming cost V 6 bases and J 1 base; bases outside gene matches: 6. Germline V lookup: CDR1 KGHDR, CDR2 SFDVKD. The CDR3 totals 15 residues.

V gene TRBV6-5 combines with J gene TRBJ1-2; D unclear. Germline V CDR1 and CDR2: MNHEY, SVGAGI. The CDR3 has 15 amino acids. V gave up 7 bases and J gave up 2 bases, with 17 bases separating them. The CDR3 bases are TGTGCCAGCACTCTTTTCTCGGGAGGGAACTATGGCTACACCTTC. The encoded protein is CASTLFSGGNYGYTF.

The genes are TRBV7-9 and TRBJ2-7; no reliable D call. The CDR3 consists of 12 residues. Germline V gene data show CDR1 as SEHNR and CDR2 as FQNEAQ (reference sequence). The V end lost 1 base, the J end lost 11 bases, and 12 bases lay between the germline ends. Here the CDR3 DNA reads TGTGCCAGCAGCTTAGGGGAACTTGGGGAGTACTTC. Protein product: CASSLGELGEYF.

The V gene is TRBV29-1, the J gene TRBJ1-2; D may be TRBD1 (5 bases). Germline V gene lookup returns CDR1 SQVTM and CDR2 ANQGSEA. Trimming stripped 2 bases from V and 6 bases from J, with 10 bases between. CDR3 length: 12 amino acids. CDR3 region: CSVERGEDGYTF. The CDR3 DNA reads TGCAGCGTTGAACGAGGGGAGGATGGCTACACCTTC. The full variable domain, completed using reference TRBV29-1 and TRBJ1-2, is SAVISQKPSRDICQRGTSLTIQCQVDSQVTMMFWYRQQPGQSLTLIATANQGSEATYESGFVIDKFPISRPNLTFSTLTVSNMSPEDSSIYLCSVERGEDGYTFGSGTRLTVV.

The genes are TRBV14 and TRBJ2-5; unclear D gene. This CDR3 region has 12 residues. V was shortened by 1 base and J by 4 bases, with 4 bases between the two germline ends. Looked up from germline, CDR1 is SGHDN and CDR2 is FVKESK. The CDR3 here is CASSQGPETQYF. CDR3 sequence (DNA): TGTGCCAGCAGCCAAGGACCAGAGACCCAGTACTTC. Supplemented by reference TRBV14 and TRBJ2-5, the full variable domain reads EAGVTQFPSHSVIEKGQTVTLRCDPISGHDNLYWYRRVMGKEIKFLLHFVKESKQDESGMPNNRFLAERTGGTYSTLKVQPAELEDSGVYFCASSQGPETQYFGPGTRLLVL.

Turning to this clone: Other nucleotide sequences from this sample produce the same CDR3. The J gene is TRBJ2-7, the V gene TRBV11-3; the D gene is possibly TRBD2 (6 bases). V was cut by 3 bases and J by 2 bases, with 11 bases left in between. This CDR3 is built from 14 residues. Germline V gene data show CDR1 as SGHNT and CDR2 as YENEEA. The CDR3 DNA sequence: TGTGCCAGCAGCTTCCGGCGGGGCGCCTACGAGCAGTACTTC. Translating gives CASSFRRGAYEQYF.

V gene TRBV11-2 combines with J gene TRBJ1-3; D is uncertain. The V gene's germline CDR1 is SGHAT and CDR2 FQNNGV. The CDR3 totals 15 residues. V was trimmed by 6 bases and J by 0 bases, leaving 12 bases between them. The CDR3 region is CASSKTSYSGNTIYF. The CDR3 DNA reads TGTGCCAGCAGTAAGACCAGCTACTCTGGAAACACCATATATTTT.

The V call is TRBV4-1, the J call TRBJ1-2; weak D call: TRBD1 (5 bases). Germline CDR1 and CDR2: MGHRA and YSYEKL. The CDR3 contains 15 residues. V dropped 0 bases and J dropped 4 bases, with 12 bases sitting between them. The CDR3 region is CASSQEMTVSYGYTF. The CDR3, as DNA: TGCGCCAGCAGCCAAGAAATGACAGTTTCCTATGGCTACACCTTC.

The chain couples TRBV16 to TRBJ1-2, with 8 nucleotides matching TRBD1. From germline, CDR1 is KGHSY and CDR2 FQNENV. Trimming cost V 2 bases and J 7 bases; bases outside gene matches: 9. This CDR3 is 15 amino acids long. The CDR3 protein is CASSQAEGQVVGYTF. In DNA form, the CDR3 reads TGTGCCAGCAGCCAAGCGGAGGGACAGGTGGTTGGCTACACCTTC.

About this clone itself: An end of the junction does not agree with germline; a read error may underlie this. The rearrangement joins TRBV7-7 to TRBJ1-2; the match to TRBD1 covers 9 bases. Per germline, CDR1 SSHAT and CDR2 FNYEAQ (reference sequence). The CDR3 consists of 16 residues. The CDR3 spells CASSQLHQQGAYGYTF. The DNA for the CDR3 is TGTGCTAGCAGCCAGTTGCACCAACAGGGGGCCTATGGCTACACCTTC.

V and J are TRBV5-1 and TRBJ2-7; D is unresolved. Trimming took 0 bases from V and 2 from J, leaving 6 bases between them. Per germline, CDR1 SGHRS and CDR2 YFSETQ. The CDR3 loop spans 13 amino acids. The CDR3: CASSLEGPYEQYF. In DNA form, the CDR3 reads TGCGCCAGCAGCTTGGAAGGGCCCTACGAGCAGTACTTC.

The chain has TRBV9 and TRBJ2-1; the D call may be TRBD1 or TRBD2 (6 bases each). The CDR3 covers 14 residues. Germline V gene lookup returns CDR1 SGDLS and CDR2 YYNGEE. Trimming took off 0 bases at V and 7 bases at J, with 11 bases between the two ends. The CDR3 coding sequence is TGTGCCAGCAGCGTAGATGTAGGGGGGAATGAGCAGTTCTTC. Protein product: CASSVDVGGNEQFF. The whole variable domain, filled in from reference TRBV9 and TRBJ2-1, reads DSGVTQTPKHLITATGQRVTLRCSPRSGDLSVYWYQQSLDQGLQFLIQYYNGEERAKGNILERFSAQQFPDLHSELNLSSLELGDSALYFCASSVDVGGNEQFFGPGTRLTVL.

The chain links TRBV28 to TRBJ2-7; 10 positions match TRBD1. The J segment lost 2 bases and the V segment lost 3 bases, leaving 7 bases of the junction unmatched. CDR1 is MDHEN, CDR2 SYDVKM, per germline. CDR3 size: 16 residues. The CDR3 reads CASSFPDRGRTYEQYF. The CDR3 coding sequence is TGTGCCAGCAGTTTCCCGGACAGGGGGAGGACCTACGAGCAGTACTTC.

The gene calls are TRBV30 and TRBJ2-1, with D uncertain. The germline CDR1 and CDR2 sequences are GTSNPN and SVGIG (reference sequence). CDR3 length: 14 residues. Trimming pared 3 bases from V and 4 bases from J, leaving 13 bases between. This CDR3 reads CAWSLGNQYNEQFF. CDR3 DNA sequence: TGTGCCTGGAGCCTAGGGAACCAATACAATGAGCAGTTCTTC. Looking up the rest from reference TRBV30 and TRBJ2-1 gives the full variable domain: SQTIHQWPATLVQPVGSPLSLECTVEGTSNPNLYWYRQAAGRGLQLLFYSVGIGQISSEVPQNLSASRPQDRQFILSSKKLLLSDSGFYLCAWSLGNQYNEQFFGPGTRLTVL.

CDR3 sequence (DNA): TGTGGCCAGAAGGGGCCCCTACCGACAGGAACCTCAGATACGCAGTATTTT. Translation gives CGQKGPLPTGTSDTQYF. The rearrangement uses TRBV2 and TRBJ2-3, with D perhaps matching TRBD1 (6 bases). In germline, CDR1 is SNHLY, CDR2 FYNNEI. This CDR3 has 17 amino acids.

The count of this clone is one. The V call is TRBV18, the J call TRBJ2-7; D remains ambiguous. Germline V lookup: CDR1 KGHSH, CDR2 LQKENI. The CDR3 is 13 residues long. V was pared by 0 bases and J by 2 bases, with 5 bases between. The CDR3 region has the DNA TGTGCCAGCTCACCACCTAGCACCTACGAGCAGTACTTC. This translates into CASSPPSTYEQYF.

The chain is built from TRBV3-1 (or the pseudogene TRBV3-2) and TRBJ1-1; D is unclear. V shed 2 bases and J shed 2 bases, with 6 bases lying between them. The CDR3 spans 13 residues. Germline V gene lookup returns CDR1 LGHDT and CDR2 YNNKEL (reference sequence). The CDR3 region is CASSQQYNTEAFF. In DNA form, the CDR3 reads TGTGCCAGCAGCCAACAGTATAACACTGAAGCTTTCTTT.

This clone showed up just once. V gene TRBV29-1 combines with J gene TRBJ1-5; perhaps TRBD1 as D (5 bases). The V gene's germline CDR1 is SQVTM and CDR2 ANQGSEA. This CDR3 contains 14 residues. Trimming took off 7 bases at V and 1 base at J, with 14 bases between the two ends. The CDR3 is CSAGAGGSNQPQHF. The CDR3 DNA reads as TGCAGCGCTGGGGCTGGGGGGAGCAATCAGCCCCAGCATTTT.

This chain joins TRBV27 and TRBJ2-2, with D possibly matching TRBD1 (7 bases). This CDR3 is 17 amino acids long. V was cut by 5 bases and J by 0 bases, with 16 bases left in between. Germline CDR1 and CDR2: MNHEY and SMNVEV (reference sequence). The CDR3 DNA reads as TGTGCCAGCAGTCGGGGGACAGCCTATACGAACACCGGGGAGCTGTTTTTT. Translation gives CASSRGTAYTNTGELFF.

This clone has a single count. The chain uses TRBV7-9 and TRBJ1-5, with 10 bases identical to TRBD1. This CDR3 contains 15 residues. Per germline, CDR1 SEHNR and CDR2 FQNEAQ (reference sequence). V dropped 5 bases and J dropped 2; count of bases not matched to a gene: 3. For the CDR3, the DNA is TGTGCCAGCAGCCAAGGGACAGGGGGCAATCAGCCCCAGCATTTT. The encoded protein is CASSQGTGGNQPQHF.

The rearrangement links TRBV7-9 to TRBJ2-7; D gene ambiguous. V was trimmed by 5 bases and J by 3 bases, leaving 8 bases between them. This CDR3 contains 12 residues. Germline V gene data show CDR1 as SEHNR and CDR2 as FQNEAQ (reference sequence). The DNA of the CDR3 is TGTGCCAGCAGCGGCCCGGGCTACGAGCAGTACTTC. This encodes CASSGPGYEQYF.